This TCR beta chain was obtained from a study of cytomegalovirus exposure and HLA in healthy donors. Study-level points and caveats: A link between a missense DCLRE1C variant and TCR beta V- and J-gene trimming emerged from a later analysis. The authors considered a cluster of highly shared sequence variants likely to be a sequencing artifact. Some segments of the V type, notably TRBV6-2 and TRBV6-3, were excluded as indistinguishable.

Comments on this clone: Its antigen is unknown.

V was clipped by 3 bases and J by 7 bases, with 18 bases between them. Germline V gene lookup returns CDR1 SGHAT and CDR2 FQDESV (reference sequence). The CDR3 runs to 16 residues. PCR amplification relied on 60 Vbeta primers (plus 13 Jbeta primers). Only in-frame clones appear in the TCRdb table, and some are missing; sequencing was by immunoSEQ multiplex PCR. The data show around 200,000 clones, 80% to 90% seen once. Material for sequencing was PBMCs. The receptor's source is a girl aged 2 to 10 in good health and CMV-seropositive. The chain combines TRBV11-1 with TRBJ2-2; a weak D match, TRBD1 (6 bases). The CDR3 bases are TGTGCCAGCAGCTTCCTCCCCCGACAGGTTGGCGGGGAGCTGTTTTTT. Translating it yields CASSFLPRQVGGELFF.